This TCR beta chain appears in the sequencing data of a study of ipilimumab plus nivolumab after autologous stem cell transplantation. Generated by immunoSEQ multiplex PCR, the TCRdb table keeps only in-frame clones and is missing some. The sample records tens of thousands of clones, 83% being singletons. CDR3 length: 16 residues. The germline V gene has CDR1 SGHNT and CDR2 YENEEA. Between the trimmed V and J ends, which lost 4 bases and 4 bases, there was a span of 20 bases. The clonotype comes from a male donor with diffuse large B-cell lymphoma. This chain connects TRBV11-3 to TRBJ2-7; D is perhaps TRBD1 or TRBD2 (5 bases each). Source: PBMCs, taken in a trial of ipilimumab plus nivolumab as post-transplant consolidation. DNA of the CDR3: TGTGCCAGCAGCTCTAGCAACGGGACCACCTATTACGAGCAGTACTTC. Protein product: CASSSSNGTTYYEQYF.